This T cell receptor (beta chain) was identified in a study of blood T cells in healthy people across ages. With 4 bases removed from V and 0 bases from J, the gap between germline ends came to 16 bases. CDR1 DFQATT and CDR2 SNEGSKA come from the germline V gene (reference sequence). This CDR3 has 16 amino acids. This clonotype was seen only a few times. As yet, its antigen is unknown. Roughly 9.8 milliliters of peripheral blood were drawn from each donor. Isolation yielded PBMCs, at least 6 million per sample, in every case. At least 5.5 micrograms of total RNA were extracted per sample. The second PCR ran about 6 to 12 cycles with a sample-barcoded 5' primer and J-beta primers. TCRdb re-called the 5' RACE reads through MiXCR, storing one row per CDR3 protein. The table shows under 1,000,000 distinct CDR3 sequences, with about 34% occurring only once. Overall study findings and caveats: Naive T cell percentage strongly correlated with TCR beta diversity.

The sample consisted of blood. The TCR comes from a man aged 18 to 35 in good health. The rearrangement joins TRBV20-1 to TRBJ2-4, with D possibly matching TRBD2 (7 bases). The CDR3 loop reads CSAMWGGIVAKNIQYF. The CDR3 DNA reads TGCAGTGCTATGTGGGGGGGCATTGTAGCCAAAAACATTCAGTACTTC.